This entry features one T cell receptor beta chain sequence. Its binding antigen is unknown. Nothing much larger sits one base from this clone, and base qualities are not available. The entry originates in a study of molecular identifiers for immune sequencing clone quantification (dated by TCRdb to 2016 to 2019). About the study as a whole: For a replicate experiment, RNA from roughly 18,000 or 92,000 naive CD8 T cells was divided into five aliquots, of which four were sequenced. The study was a methods study using CD8 T cells to benchmark molecular-identifier clustering-based TCR repertoire sequencing (MIDCIRS) and TCR RNA copy counting.

V gives up 4 bases and J gives up 1 base, and the segment between their germline ends measures 16 bases. The CDR3 sequence holds 16 residues, the cysteine and phenylalanine included. This entry keeps only the CDR3 DNA: 48 bases, framed from base 1. CDR1 MGHRA and CDR2 YSYEKL are derived from the germline V gene. Study-wide findings and limitations: About three recovered TCR RNA copies per cell were obtained by modeling, versus about ten by digital PCR, implying a capture efficiency of 30% to 35%. The sizes of highly expanded clones could end up underestimated when identical TCR molecules share a barcode. When barcode sub-clustering was left out, chimeric consensus sequences inflated TCR diversity, with chimeras reaching as high as 47%. Spiked-in Jurkat TCR RNA (about 10 copies' worth), which is not part of the donor repertoire, was contained in the naive libraries. Spiked-in Jurkat TCR RNA equal to a single cell's worth was reported to be detectable even within 1,200,000 naive CD8 T cells. In CMV-specific effector cells, over 98% of molecules were held by clones above 20 RNA copies, whereas under 1% of molecules were held by such clones in naive cells.

Naive CD8 T cell libraries were made from approximately 20,000 to 1,000,000 sorted cells using 10%, 30% or 50% of purified RNA. On a BD FACSAria II, naive CD8 T cells were FACS-sorted as CD8+CD4-CCR7+CD45RA+ and collected into RLT Plus buffer. To test detection sensitivity, Jurkat RNA equal to over nine TCR copies was added to samples of about 17,000-1,100,000 naive CD8 T cells. Enrichment of CD8 T cells was performed with RosetteSep CD8+ T Cell Enrichment Cocktail and Ficoll-Paque, after which ACK red cell lysis was carried out. Receptor amplification or capture employed PCR. This sample was sequenced with a NextSeq 500. Preparation of bulk TCR libraries followed a previously described approach, with the TCR primers listed in Table S5. Purification of total RNA was performed with the Qiagen AllPrep DNA/RNA kit. Before any analysis, reads coming from multiple sequencing runs of the same library were combined into one pool. As for the original processing: Only reads with exact TCR constant sequence were kept, trimmed to 150 nt, and grouped by their 12-nt molecular barcodes. Reads within each barcode group were sub-clustered using a 15% Levenshtein threshold, and quality-weighted consensus sequences were constructed for each RNA molecule. Non-functional sequences were discarded, and so were lower-count sequences lying one edit away from another sequence. Barcode sub-clusters with fewer than 20% of the maximum read count were removed, based on fitting two negative binomial distributions. TCRdb reanalyzed the raw reads on its own, using fastp at Q25 for trimming and MiXCR for clone calling, and kept in-frame beta chains. All rows with the same CDR3 protein become a single entry with the most common DNA and genes. TCRdb, not the authors, supplied the V and J calls. For this sample the table gives more than 550,000 distinct CDR3 sequences, of which roughly 23% were detected only once. The top ten clones comprise around 0.78% of the sample.

The V and J segments used are TRBV4-1 and TRBJ2-5; TRBD1 could be the D gene, as 5 bases match. Sequencing was done on a sample of naive CD8+ T cells from blood, with Jurkat cell RNA spiked in. The cell subset or site label on this specimen signifies: FACS-sorted CD8+CD4-CCR7+CD45RA+ naive T cells. The receptor was isolated from a human donor in good health. Some libraries in this study had Jurkat cell RNA spiked in. The CDR3 reads as follows: CASSPRVSTSQETQYF. The DNA sequence is given as TGCGCCAGCAGCCCCAGGGTAAGCACCTCCCAAGAGACCCAGTACTTC.